This T cell receptor beta chain was sequenced in a study of T-cell memory formation after mild COVID-19. Notes on the study in general: A balance of CD4 and CD8 characterized clones contracting day 15 to 85, whereas later expanders leaned CD4+. Confirmation was lacking for SARS-CoV-2 specificity of second-wave clones that peaked on day 37. Mainly CM and EM harbored the contracting CD4+ clones; mainly EMRA harbored the CD8+ ones.

This clonotype turned up a few times. Antigen unknown. From 5'RACE with constant-segment primers came TCR alpha and TCR beta cDNA libraries that carried sample barcodes and UMIs. TCRdb analysed the 5' RACE reads with MiXCR anew, one entry per CDR3 protein. The data hold 540,000 or so distinct CDR3 sequences, with roughly 20% observed a single time. This CDR3 region has 14 residues. The germline V and J ends were trimmed by 6 bases and 1 base, with 12 bases remaining between them. Sequenced material: PBMCs or a T cell subset sorted from them (not recorded which). This clonotype originated in an adult woman who had mild COVID-19 (a few samples of this study predate the infection). Cell type and time point are not known. The chain couples TRBV12-3 or TRBV12-4 to TRBJ2-5; D may be TRBD1 (5 bases). CDR3 residues: CASSPLRGQETQYF. The DNA of the CDR3 is TGTGCCAGCAGCCCCCTTAGGGGCCAAGAGACCCAGTACTTC.